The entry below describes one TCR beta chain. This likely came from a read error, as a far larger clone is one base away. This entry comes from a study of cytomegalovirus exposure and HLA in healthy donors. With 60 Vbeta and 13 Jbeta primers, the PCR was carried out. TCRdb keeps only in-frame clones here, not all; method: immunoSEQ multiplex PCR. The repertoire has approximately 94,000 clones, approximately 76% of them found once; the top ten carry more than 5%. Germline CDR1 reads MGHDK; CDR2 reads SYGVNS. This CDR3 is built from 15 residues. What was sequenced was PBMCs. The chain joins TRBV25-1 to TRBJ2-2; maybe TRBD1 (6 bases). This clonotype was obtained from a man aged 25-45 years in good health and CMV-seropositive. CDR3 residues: CASSGRQDKTGELLF. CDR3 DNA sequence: TGTGCCAGCAGTGGCCGACAGGATAAAACCGGGGAGCTGTTGTTT.